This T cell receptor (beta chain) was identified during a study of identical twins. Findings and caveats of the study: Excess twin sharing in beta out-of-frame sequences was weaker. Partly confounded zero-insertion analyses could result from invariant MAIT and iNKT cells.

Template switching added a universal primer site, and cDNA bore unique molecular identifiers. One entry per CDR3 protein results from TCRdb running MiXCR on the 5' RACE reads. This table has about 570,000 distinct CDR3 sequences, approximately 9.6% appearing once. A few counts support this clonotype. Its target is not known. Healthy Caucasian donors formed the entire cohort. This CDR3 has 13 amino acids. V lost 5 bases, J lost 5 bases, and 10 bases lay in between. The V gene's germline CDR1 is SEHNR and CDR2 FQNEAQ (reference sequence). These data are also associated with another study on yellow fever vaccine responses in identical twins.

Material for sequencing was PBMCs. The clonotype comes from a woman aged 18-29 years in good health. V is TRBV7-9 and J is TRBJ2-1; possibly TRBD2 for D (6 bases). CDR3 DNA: TGTGCCAGCAGCCCAAGGACTAACAATGAGCAGTTCTTC. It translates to CASSPRTNNEQFF.